This T cell receptor beta chain is drawn from a study of shared clonotypes between healthy human individuals. The germline V and J ends were trimmed by 0 bases and 1 base, with 9 bases remaining between them. The CDR3 sequence is 15 residues long. The germline V gene has CDR1 SGHNT and CDR2 YYREEE (reference sequence). For every subset, genomic DNA was evenly distributed across several immunoSEQ plates. Original data processing: ImmunoSEQ supplied junction-only sequences lacking quality scores, so filtering was different. This table comes from immunoSEQ multiplex PCR, and its TCRdb copy is limited to in-frame clones, with some not included. Clonal size and the V and J genes are those of that table, whereas D and trimming came from the DNA. Altogether over a million clones are present, approximately 80% being singletons, with the ten largest covering approximately 0.5%.

Sequenced sample: memory CD4+ T cells from PBMCs. Subset defined: CD45RA-negative fraction. This TCR derives from a man between 18 and 35 years old in good health. Some clones in this sample may be carry-over from other donors' samples. J is TRBJ2-3 and V is TRBV5-4, with D perhaps TRBD1 (5 bases). This CDR3 reads CASSLAGPRTDTQYF. CDR3 coding DNA: TGTGCCAGCAGCTTGGCAGGGCCTCGCACAGATACGCAGTATTTT.